These 26 T cell receptor beta chains share one sample of origin, sequenced in a study of T cells in Graves' hyperthyroidism and ophthalmopathy. Amplification yielded TCR beta CDR3 regions, with RNA transcripts as the source. The HTBI primer set was used in a first-round RT-PCR of the TCR CDR3. TCRdb reprocessed the multiplex PCR reads with MiXCR, giving one entry per CDR3 protein. The sample shows around 340,000 distinct CDR3 sequences, roughly 15% of them seen only once. The sample consisted of blood. The receptors derive from a man aged 25-40 years with Graves' hyperthyroidism.

The V call is TRBV20-1, the J call TRBJ2-2, with 8 positions matching TRBD2. This CDR3 spans 16 amino acids. V shed 6 bases, J shed 3 bases, and the junction held 12 bases outside the gene matches. Germline V gives CDR1 DFQATT, CDR2 SNEGSKA (reference sequence). Here the CDR3 DNA reads TGCAGTGCGGGGGAACTACGGGAGGGGGACACCGGGGAGCTGTTTTTT. Translating gives CSAGELREGDTGELFF.

This clonotype has more than one count but fewer than ten. The chain links TRBV7-9 to TRBJ2-2, with TRBD2 matching 7 bases. The CDR3 length is 17 residues. Trimming cost V 5 bases and J 7 bases; bases outside gene matches: 16. Germline V gene lookup returns CDR1 SEHNR and CDR2 FQNEAQ (reference sequence). The CDR3 here is CASSPPRAGTFGGELFF. CDR3 nucleotides: TGTGCCAGCAGCCCCCCCCGAGCGGGGACCTTTGGCGGGGAGCTGTTTTTT.

This clonotype has a count of ten or more. The chain joins TRBV28 to TRBJ1-2; a weak D match, TRBD1 (5 bases). Trimming took 4 bases from V and 4 from J, leaving 13 bases between them. The CDR3 is 14 residues long. Germline CDR1 is MDHEN and CDR2 is SYDVKM. The CDR3 loop is CASSSGTLIYGYTF. In DNA form, the CDR3 reads TGTGCCAGCAGTTCCGGGACGCTAATCTATGGCTACACCTTC.

The chain carries TRBV30 and TRBJ2-1, with TRBD2 matching over 8 bases. The germline V gene has CDR1 GTSNPN and CDR2 SVGIG (reference sequence). V was clipped by 1 base and J by 6 bases; unmatched bases: 5. The CDR3 loop spans 14 amino acids. The CDR3 is CAWSDSGMSNEQFF. The DNA of the CDR3 is TGTGCCTGGAGTGATAGCGGGATGAGCAATGAGCAGTTCTTC.

This sequence joins TRBV25-1 and TRBJ2-5; D is perhaps TRBD2 (6 bases). The CDR3 has 13 residues. V was shortened by 9 bases and J by 0 bases, with 11 bases between the two germline ends. Looked up from germline, CDR1 is MGHDK and CDR2 is SYGVNS. For the CDR3, the DNA is TGTGCCAGTGGGACTGAGTACCAAGAGACCCAGTACTTC. It specifies CASGTEYQETQYF.

The chain is built from TRBV7-3 and TRBJ2-1; D gene uncertain. Deletions cut 2 bases from V and 7 bases from J, with 6 bases between. Germline V lookup: CDR1 SGHTA, CDR2 FQGTGA. The CDR3 length is 12 residues. Here the CDR3 DNA reads TGTGCCAGCAGCTTAGGAGCTAATGAGCAGTTCTTC. Encoded protein: CASSLGANEQFF. The variable domain in full, completed from reference TRBV7-3 and TRBJ2-1, reads GAGVSQTPSNKVTEKGKYVELRCDPISGHTALYWYRQSLGQGPEFLIYFQGTGAADDSGLPNDRFFAVRPEGSVSTLKIQRTERGDSAVYLCASSLGANEQFFGPGTRLTVL.

The table lists this clonotype with many counts. The chain joins TRBV5-4 to TRBJ1-2, with D unclear. V lost 4 bases and J 5 bases, leaving 18 bases between the germline ends. Per the germline V gene, CDR1 is SGHNT and CDR2 is YYREEE (reference sequence). The CDR3 has 15 residues. CDR3 bases: TGTGCCAGCAGCCGAGTACACAGAAAGGAGTATGGCTACACCTTC. Protein: CASSRVHRKEYGYTF. The full variable domain, completed using reference TRBV5-4 and TRBJ1-2, is ETGVTQSPTHLIKTRGQQVTLRCSSQSGHNTVSWYQQALGQGPQFIFQYYREEENGRGNFPPRFSGLQFPNYSSELNVNALELDDSALYLCASSRVHRKEYGYTFGSGTRLTVV.

This clonotype was recorded many times. CDR3 protein: CASSYQRAGGGTDTQYF. The CDR3 DNA reads TGTGCCAGCAGTTACCAGAGAGCGGGAGGGGGCACAGATACGCAGTATTTT. The chain couples TRBV6-6 to TRBJ2-3, with 10 bases aligning to TRBD2. V was clipped by 2 bases and J by 1 base; unmatched bases: 6. The germline V gene encodes CDR1 MNHNY and CDR2 SVGAGI (reference sequence). There are 17 residues in the CDR3.

The chain recombines TRBV20-1 with TRBJ2-2; 7 nucleotides align to TRBD2. CDR1 is DFQATT, CDR2 SNEGSKA, per germline (reference sequence). This CDR3 comprises 16 residues. V lost 6 bases, J lost 2 bases, and 12 bases stayed unmatched. The CDR3 sequence is CSARDASGKNTGELFF. The CDR3 nucleotides are TGCAGTGCCCGGGATGCTAGCGGAAAAAACACCGGGGAGCTGTTTTTT.

This clonotype appeared many times. This chain connects TRBV12-3 or TRBV12-4 to TRBJ2-7, with TRBD2 matching over 8 bases. The CDR3 extends over 12 amino acids. The junction had 0 bases not matched to a gene; V was cut back by 2 bases and J by 6 bases. The CDR3 loop reads CASSLSGGEQYF. CDR3 DNA: TGTGCCAGCAGTTTAAGCGGGGGCGAGCAGTACTTC.

V usage is TRBV20-1 and J usage is TRBJ2-1; D remains unclear. The CDR3 length is 13 residues. V lost 1 base and J 7 bases, leaving 11 bases between the germline ends. CDR1 and CDR2 from the germline V gene are DFQATT and SNEGSKA (reference sequence). The CDR3 nucleotides are TGCAGTGCTAGAGTTGTAGTGCTGAATGAGCAGTTCTTC. As protein: CSARVVVLNEQFF.

This clonotype was recorded many times. V gene TRBV18 combines with J gene TRBJ1-5; possible D gene TRBD1, 5 bases. V lost 4 bases and J 5 bases, leaving 18 bases between the germline ends. Germline loops: CDR1 KGHSH, CDR2 LQKENI. The CDR3 extends over 16 amino acids. Here the CDR3 reads CASSRAGTGSDQPQHF. The CDR3 region has the DNA TGTGCCAGCTCACGGGCAGGGACGGGGTCGGATCAGCCCCAGCATTTT.

This clonotype was picked up many times. This CDR3 reads CASSPPGFKDEQFF. In DNA form, the CDR3 reads TGTGCCAGCAGCCCACCTGGGTTTAAGGATGAGCAGTTCTTC. The chain carries TRBV11-3 and TRBJ2-1, with no clear D. The germline V gene has CDR1 SGHNT and CDR2 YENEEA. CDR3 length: 14 amino acids. Trimming removed 5 bases at V and 8 bases at J, with 16 bases between. Supplemented by reference TRBV11-3 and TRBJ2-1, the full variable domain reads EAGVVQSPRYKIIEKKQPVAFWCNPISGHNTLYWYLQNLGQGPELLIRYENEEAVDDSQLPKDRFSAERLKGVDSTLKIQPAELGDSAVYLCASSPPGFKDEQFFGPGTRLTVL.

This clonotype has a count of ten or more. This rearrangement joins TRBV29-1 to TRBJ2-7, with a possible D match to TRBD2 (5 bases). V lost 3 bases, J lost 7 bases, and 16 bases lay in between. Germline loops: CDR1 SQVTM, CDR2 ANQGSEA. There are 13 residues in the CDR3. Here the CDR3 DNA reads TGCAGCGTTGATCGCGGGCTCGTGGGGGAGCAGTACTTC. Its translation is CSVDRGLVGEQYF.

The count of this clonotype is one. A read error may explain this, as a much larger clone is one base away. V gene TRBV27 combines with J gene TRBJ2-3, with D possibly being TRBD2 (5 bases). This CDR3 is built from 15 residues. The V and J ends lost 4 bases and 2 bases respectively, with 13 bases between them. Germline lookup yields CDR1 MNHEY and CDR2 SMNVEV (reference sequence). DNA of the CDR3: TGTGCCAGCAGTTCCATGGGAGATCACACAGATACGCAGTATTTT. Translating gives CASSSMGDHTDTQYF.

The V and J genes are TRBV7-8 and TRBJ1-3; D not certain. In germline, CDR1 is SGHVS, CDR2 FQNEAQ. Trimming stripped 1 base from V and 2 bases from J, with 15 bases between. The CDR3 runs to 17 residues. The CDR3 bases are TGTGCCAGCAGCTTAGGCCCGGCCCTTGGGGCTGGAAACACCATATATTTT. The encoded protein is CASSLGPALGAGNTIYF.

This clonotype was counted at least ten times. The rearrangement joins TRBV27 to TRBJ1-1, with unresolved D. The ends were cut back, 6 bases at V and 0 bases at J, with 17 bases in the middle. Germline V gene sequence: CDR1 MNHEY, CDR2 SMNVEV (reference sequence). This CDR3 is 16 amino acids long. CDR3 sequence (DNA): TGTGCCAGCAGGAGGGCGGACGGGCAAATGAACACTGAAGCTTTCTTT. Translating gives CASRRADGQMNTEAFF.

This clonotype was counted at least ten times. The genes are TRBV9 and TRBJ2-7, with D maybe TRBD2 (5 bases). Germline values: CDR1 SGDLS, CDR2 YYNGEE. CDR3 size: 13 residues. Between the trimmed V and J ends, which lost 3 bases and 5 bases, there was a span of 12 bases. CDR3 region: CASSAGSSNEQYF. For the CDR3, the DNA is TGTGCCAGCAGCGCCGGTTCTAGCAACGAGCAGTACTTC.

This clonotype was detected many times. The chain is built from TRBV30 and TRBJ2-7; 7 nucleotides match TRBD2. Germline lookup yields CDR1 GTSNPN and CDR2 SVGIG (reference sequence). CDR3 length equals 12 residues. The junction had 5 bases not matched to a gene; V was cut back by 7 bases and J by 2 bases. The CDR3 is CAYNSGTYEQYF. The CDR3 nucleotides read TGTGCCTATAACAGCGGGACCTACGAGCAGTACTTC.

This clonotype was seen only a few times. The rearrangement links TRBV24-1 to TRBJ2-2; 7 nucleotides agree with TRBD2. The CDR3 contains 15 residues. The trim removed 8 bases at V and 7 bases at J, leaving 12 bases unmatched. From germline, CDR1 is KGHDR and CDR2 SFDVKD. The CDR3 nucleotides read TGTGCCACCACCAAGAGGGGAGGGTCTAACGGGGAGCTGTTTTTT. It translates to CATTKRGGSNGELFF.

With regard to this clonotype: This may stem from a read error, because a much larger clone lies one nucleotide away. The rearrangement uses TRBV12-5 and TRBJ2-7, with TRBD1 as a possible D gene (6 bases). This CDR3 has 13 amino acids. From germline, CDR1 is LGHNT and CDR2 FRNRAP. This CDR3 is CVSGLGAVYEQYF. The CDR3 DNA reads TGTGTTAGTGGTTTGGGGGCGGTCTACGAGCAGTACTTC.

On this clonotype itself: The junction departs from germline at one end; a sequencing error may be responsible. The J gene is TRBJ1-1, the V gene TRBV10-3; 7 nucleotides line up with TRBD1. Per the germline V gene, CDR1 is ENHRY and CDR2 is SYGVKD. The CDR3 covers 13 residues. The CDR3 here is CAIAAGGTTEALF. DNA of the CDR3: TGTGCCATTGCCGCAGGGGGGACCACTGAAGCTCTCTTT.

In its sample, this clonotype was seen many times. This chain connects TRBV24-1 to TRBJ2-3; 11 bases align to TRBD2. This CDR3 has 18 residues. Germline V gene data show CDR1 as KGHDR and CDR2 as SFDVKD. The ends lost 0 bases at V and 4 bases at J; junction bases unmatched: 8. The CDR3 here is CATSDLETSGSGSDTQYF. For the CDR3, the DNA is TGTGCCACCAGTGATTTGGAAACTAGCGGGAGTGGCTCAGATACGCAGTATTTT.

Only a few counts were recorded for this clonotype. This chain uses TRBV29-1 with TRBJ2-2; 8 nucleotides align to TRBD2. Germline loops: CDR1 SQVTM, CDR2 ANQGSEA. The V segment lost 6 bases and the J segment 5 bases; nucleotides outside the gene matches: 8. The CDR3 spans 14 residues. The CDR3 DNA follows: TGCAGCGTAAAGACTAGCGTCGGGACCGGGGAGCTGTTTTTT. Protein product: CSVKTSVGTGELFF.

V is TRBV7-8 and J is TRBJ2-7; perhaps D is TRBD1 or TRBD2 (5 bases each). Germline-derived CDR1 and CDR2 are SGHVS and FQNEAQ. The CDR3 runs 14 residues. Trimming removed 0 bases from V and 6 bases from J, with 12 bases in between. CDR3 in DNA: TGTGCCAGCAGCTTAGCAGGGGACGGGTCCGAGCAGTACTTC. Translated: CASSLAGDGSEQYF.

The chain carries TRBV9 and TRBJ2-7, with D possibly called TRBD1 or TRBD2 (5 bases each). The length of the CDR3 is 14 residues. The germline CDR1 and CDR2 sequences are SGDLS and YYNGEE. The V end was cut by 4 bases, the J end by 1 base, with 12 bases between. DNA for the CDR3: TGTGCCAGCAGCCCCCTCTGGGGGTCCTACGAGCAGTACTTC. Protein sequence: CASSPLWGSYEQYF.